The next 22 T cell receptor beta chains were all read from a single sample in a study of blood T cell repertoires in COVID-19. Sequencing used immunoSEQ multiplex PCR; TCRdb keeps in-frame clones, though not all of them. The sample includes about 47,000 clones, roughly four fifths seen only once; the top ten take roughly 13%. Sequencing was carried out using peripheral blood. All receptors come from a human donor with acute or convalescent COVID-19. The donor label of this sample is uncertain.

CDR3 amino acids: CASSSPGLAVQYF. The CDR3 DNA follows: TGTGCCAGCAGTTCCCCAGGACTAGCGGTGCAGTATTTT. The chain carries TRBV28 and TRBJ2-3; TRBD2 matches 10 bases. J gave up 11 bases and V 4 bases, and 6 bases lay outside the gene matches. The CDR3 spans 13 residues. Germline V CDR1 and CDR2: MDHEN, SYDVKM.

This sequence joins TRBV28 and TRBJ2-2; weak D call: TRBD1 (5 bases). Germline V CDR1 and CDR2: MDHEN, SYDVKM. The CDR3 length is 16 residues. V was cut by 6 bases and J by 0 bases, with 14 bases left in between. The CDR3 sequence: CASRMVFRANTGELFF. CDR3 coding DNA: TGTGCCAGCAGAATGGTGTTCAGGGCGAACACCGGGGAGCTGTTTTTT.

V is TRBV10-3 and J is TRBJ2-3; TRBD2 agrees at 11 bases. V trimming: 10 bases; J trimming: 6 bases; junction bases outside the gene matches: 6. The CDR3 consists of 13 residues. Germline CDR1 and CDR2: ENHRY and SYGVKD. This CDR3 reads CATTRTSGDTQYF. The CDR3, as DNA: TGTGCCACCACCAGGACTAGCGGGGATACGCAGTATTTT.

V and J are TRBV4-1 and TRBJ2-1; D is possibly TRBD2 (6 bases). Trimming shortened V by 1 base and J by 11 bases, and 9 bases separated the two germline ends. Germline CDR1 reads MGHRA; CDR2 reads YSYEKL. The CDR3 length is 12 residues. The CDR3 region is CASSQVAEQQFF. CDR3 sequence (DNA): TGCGCCAGCAGCCAAGTAGCGGAACAGCAGTTCTTC.

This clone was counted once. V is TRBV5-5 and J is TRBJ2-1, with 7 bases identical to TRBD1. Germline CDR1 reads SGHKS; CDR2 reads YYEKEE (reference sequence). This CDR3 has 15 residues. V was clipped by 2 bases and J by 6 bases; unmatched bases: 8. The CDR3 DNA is TGTGCCAGCAGCTTACAGCCGGGACAGTCCAATGAGCAGTTCTTC. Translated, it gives CASSLQPGQSNEQFF. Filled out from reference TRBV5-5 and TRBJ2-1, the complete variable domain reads DAGVTQSPTHLIKTRGQQVTLRCSPISGHKSVSWYQQVLGQGPQFIFQYYEKEERGRGNFPDRFSARQFPNYSSELNVNALLLGDSALYLCASSLQPGQSNEQFFGPGTRLTVL.

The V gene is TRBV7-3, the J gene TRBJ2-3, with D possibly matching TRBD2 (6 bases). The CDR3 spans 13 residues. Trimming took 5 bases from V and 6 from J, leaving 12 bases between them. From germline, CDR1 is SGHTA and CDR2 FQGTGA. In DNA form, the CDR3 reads TGTGCCAGCAGCCCCGGGGGTCGGGATACGCAGTATTTT. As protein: CASSPGGRDTQYF.

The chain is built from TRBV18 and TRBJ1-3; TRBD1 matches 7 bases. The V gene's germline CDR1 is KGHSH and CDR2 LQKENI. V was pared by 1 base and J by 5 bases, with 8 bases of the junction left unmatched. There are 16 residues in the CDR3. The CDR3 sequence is CASSPLGGGERNTIYF. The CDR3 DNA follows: TGTGCCAGCTCACCACTAGGAGGGGGCGAACGAAACACCATATATTTT.

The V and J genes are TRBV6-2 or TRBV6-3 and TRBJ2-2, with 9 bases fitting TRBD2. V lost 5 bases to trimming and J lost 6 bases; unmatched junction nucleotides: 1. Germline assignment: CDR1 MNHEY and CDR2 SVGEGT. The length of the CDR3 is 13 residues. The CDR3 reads CASSGTSPGELFF. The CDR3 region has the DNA TGTGCCAGCAGTGGGACTAGCCCCGGGGAGCTGTTTTTT.

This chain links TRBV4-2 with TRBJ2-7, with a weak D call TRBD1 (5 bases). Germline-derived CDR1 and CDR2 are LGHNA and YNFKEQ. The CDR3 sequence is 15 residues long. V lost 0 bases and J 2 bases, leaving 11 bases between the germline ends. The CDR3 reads CASSQEAQGPYEQYF. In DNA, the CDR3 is TGTGCCAGCAGCCAAGAAGCTCAGGGCCCCTACGAGCAGTACTTC.

CDR3 DNA sequence: TGTGCCAGCAGCTTAGGTCTAGCGGCAGATACGCAGTATTTT. Translating gives CASSLGLAADTQYF. The chain recombines TRBV7-2 with TRBJ2-3; 7 bases fit TRBD2. This CDR3 region has 14 residues. V lost 1 base to trimming and J lost 4 bases; unmatched junction nucleotides: 2. Germline assignment: CDR1 SGHTA and CDR2 FQGNSA.

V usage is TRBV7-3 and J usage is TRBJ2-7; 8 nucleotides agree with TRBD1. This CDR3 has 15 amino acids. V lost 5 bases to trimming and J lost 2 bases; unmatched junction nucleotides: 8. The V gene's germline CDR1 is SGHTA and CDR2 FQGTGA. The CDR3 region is CASSLLPGQAYEQYF. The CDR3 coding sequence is TGTGCCAGCAGCCTCCTGCCGGGACAGGCCTACGAGCAGTACTTC.

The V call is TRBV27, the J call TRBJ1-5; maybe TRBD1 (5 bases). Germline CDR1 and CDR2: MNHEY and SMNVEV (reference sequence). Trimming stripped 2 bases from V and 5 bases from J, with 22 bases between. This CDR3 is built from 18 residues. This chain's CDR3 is CASSLRGPPFISDQPQHF. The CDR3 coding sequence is TGTGCCAGCAGTTTAAGGGGCCCCCCATTCATTTCGGATCAGCCCCAGCATTTT.

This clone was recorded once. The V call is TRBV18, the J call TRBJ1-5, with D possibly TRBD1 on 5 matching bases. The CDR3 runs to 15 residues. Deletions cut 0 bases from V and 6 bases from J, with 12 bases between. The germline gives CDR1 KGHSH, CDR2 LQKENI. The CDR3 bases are TGTGCCAGCTCACCACCATCAGGGACTGGTCAGCCCCAGCATTTT. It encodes CASSPPSGTGQPQHF.

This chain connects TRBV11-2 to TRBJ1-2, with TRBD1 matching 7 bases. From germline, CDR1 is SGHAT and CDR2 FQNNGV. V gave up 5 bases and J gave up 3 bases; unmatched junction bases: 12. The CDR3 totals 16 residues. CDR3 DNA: TGTGCCAGCAGCCTGGGACAGTCGCTCGGGGACTATGGCTACACCTTC. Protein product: CASSLGQSLGDYGYTF.

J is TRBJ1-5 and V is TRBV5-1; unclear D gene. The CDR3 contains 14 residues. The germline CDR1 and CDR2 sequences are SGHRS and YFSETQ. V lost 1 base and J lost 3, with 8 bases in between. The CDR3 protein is CASSLLTNNQPQHF. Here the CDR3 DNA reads TGCGCCAGCAGCTTGCTTACAAACAATCAGCCCCAGCATTTT.

For the CDR3, the DNA is TGTGCCAGCAGCCAGGGACTAGCGGTTGACAATGAGCAGTTCTTC. Protein product: CASSQGLAVDNEQFF. The chain recombines TRBV14 with TRBJ2-1, with 11 bases matching TRBD2. The V gene end was trimmed by 3 bases and the J gene end by 5 bases; junction bases not matched to a gene: 3. This CDR3 is 15 amino acids long. Germline lookup yields CDR1 SGHDN and CDR2 FVKESK.

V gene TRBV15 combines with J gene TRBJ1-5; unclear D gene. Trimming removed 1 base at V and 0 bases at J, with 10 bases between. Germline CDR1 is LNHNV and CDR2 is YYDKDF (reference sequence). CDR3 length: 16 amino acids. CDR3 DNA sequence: TGTGCCACCAGCAGAGGGGCCGGTAATAGCAATCAGCCCCAGCATTTT. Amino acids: CATSRGAGNSNQPQHF.

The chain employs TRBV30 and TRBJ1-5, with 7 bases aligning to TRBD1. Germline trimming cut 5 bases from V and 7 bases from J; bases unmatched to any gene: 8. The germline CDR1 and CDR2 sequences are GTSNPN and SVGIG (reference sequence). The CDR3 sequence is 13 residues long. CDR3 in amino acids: CAWGQDNWQPQHF. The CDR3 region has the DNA TGTGCCTGGGGACAGGACAACTGGCAGCCCCAGCATTTT.

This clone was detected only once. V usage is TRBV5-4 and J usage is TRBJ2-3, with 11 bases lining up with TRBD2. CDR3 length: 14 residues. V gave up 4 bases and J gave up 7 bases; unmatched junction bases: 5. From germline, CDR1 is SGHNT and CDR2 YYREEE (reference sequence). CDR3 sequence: CASSVSGRDNTQYF. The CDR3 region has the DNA TGTGCCAGCAGCGTTAGCGGGAGGGATAATACGCAGTATTTT.

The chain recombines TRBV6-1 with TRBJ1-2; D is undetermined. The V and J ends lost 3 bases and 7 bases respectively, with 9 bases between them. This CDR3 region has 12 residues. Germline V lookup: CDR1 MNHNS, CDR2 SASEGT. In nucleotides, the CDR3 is TGTGCCAGCAGTGAGGCAAGGAGTGGCTACACCTTC. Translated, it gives CASSEARSGYTF.

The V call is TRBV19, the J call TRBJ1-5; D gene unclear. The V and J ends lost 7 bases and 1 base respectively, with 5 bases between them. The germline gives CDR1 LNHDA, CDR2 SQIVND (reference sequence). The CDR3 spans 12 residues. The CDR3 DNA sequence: TGTGCCAGTACTAGGAGCAATCAGCCCCAGCATTTT. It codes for CASTRSNQPQHF.

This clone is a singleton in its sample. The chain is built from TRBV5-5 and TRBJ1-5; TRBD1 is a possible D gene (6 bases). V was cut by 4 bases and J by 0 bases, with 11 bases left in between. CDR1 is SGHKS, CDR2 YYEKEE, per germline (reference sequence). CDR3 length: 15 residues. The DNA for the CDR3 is TGTGCCAGCAGCCGGCCGACAGGTAGCAATCAGCCCCAGCATTTT. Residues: CASSRPTGSNQPQHF.